The text below deals with one T cell receptor beta chain. Its matching antigen is unknown. This specimen comes from a study of T cell responses to AZD1222 COVID-19 vaccine. Overall study context: Pooling was applied to second doses at about 4 or about 12 weeks.

The table came from immunoSEQ multiplex PCR; TCRdb's copy has only in-frame clones and leaves some out. Found here are over 100,000 clones, 80% to 85% of them singletons; the top ten hold approximately 9.4%. Study-wide points: Donors skewed white British and female; clonal diversity was possibly underestimated. Compared with day 0, the breadth and depth of the Spike-specific TCR repertoire rose significantly after two doses of AZD1222.

Trimming took 8 bases from V and 2 from J, leaving 12 bases between them. The CDR3 runs to 13 residues. Germline V lookup: CDR1 SGHVS, CDR2 FNYEAQ. This TCR derives from an adult in good health. This sample comprised peripheral blood, obtained on day 0 of AZD1222 vaccination. V gene TRBV7-6 combines with J gene TRBJ1-1; D uncertain. The CDR3, as DNA: TGTGCCAGCTCAACCCGGGTTAACACTGAAGCTTTCTTT. Translating it yields CASSTRVNTEAFF.